This TCR beta chain emerged from a study of identical twins. This clonotype was observed a few times. Through template switching, a universal primer site was introduced, and the cDNA contained unique molecular identifiers. TCRdb reprocessed the 5' RACE reads with MiXCR, giving one entry per CDR3 protein. The sample shows 130,000 to 150,000 distinct CDR3 sequences, under 4.5% of them seen only once. This CDR3 is 18 amino acids long. V was pared by 5 bases and J by 5 bases, with 24 bases between. CDR1 is MNHNS, CDR2 SASEGT, per germline. Healthy Caucasians provided all donations. This sequence joins TRBV6-1 and TRBJ2-2, with a tentative D call TRBD1 (6 bases). The source of this sequence is a man between 18 and 35 years old in good health. The sample comprised memory T cells sorted from blood. Written as DNA, the CDR3 is TGTGCCAGCAGTCGCCAGGGGATGGGGCAGGGCGGTACCGGGGAGCTGTTTTTT. The encoded protein is CASSRQGMGQGGTGELFF.